The 2 T cell receptor beta chains below were found in one sample sequenced in a study of neurological immune-mediated disorders. Each CDR3 protein is one row after TCRdb ran MiXCR on the 5' RACE reads. The profile shows about 62,000 distinct CDR3 sequences, approximately 4.6% of them singletons. What was sequenced was PBMCs. The receptors come from a woman aged 50 to 65 with multiple sclerosis.

The table lists this clonotype with a few counts. DNA for the CDR3: TGTGCCAGCAGCGAAATGCAGGGGGCTCGAGATACGCAGTATTTT. It translates to CASSEMQGARDTQYF. The chain employs TRBV6-4 and TRBJ2-3; 8 positions match TRBD1. V lost 6 bases to trimming and J lost 5 bases; unmatched junction nucleotides: 10. Looked up from germline, CDR1 is MRHNA and CDR2 is SNTAGT. The CDR3 is made up of 15 amino acids.

This clonotype was seen ten or more times. V is TRBV5-1 and J is TRBJ1-2, with D unresolved. Germline V gene sequence: CDR1 SGHRS, CDR2 YFSETQ. Between the trimmed V and J ends, which lost 1 base and 0 bases, there was a span of 7 bases. This CDR3 region has 14 residues. In nucleotides, the CDR3 is TGCGCCAGCAGCTTGACAGCAGCTAACTATGGCTACACCTTC. This sequence encodes CASSLTAANYGYTF.